This is a list of T cell receptor beta chains from one sample in a study of T cells in Graves' hyperthyroidism and ophthalmopathy. TCRdb called the multiplex PCR reads again in MiXCR, with one record for every CDR3 protein. The sample carries under 400,000 distinct CDR3 sequences, 12% to 15% recorded once. Sequencing input: blood. These receptors were obtained from a woman aged 55-70 years with Graves' ophthalmopathy. The CDR3 runs from the conserved cysteine through the conserved F or W. A D gene is named only where the DNA matches it firmly. Size is omitted from some rows. Given values are once, few, many or a class for expanded clones.

j_call,d_call,clone_size,v_call,cdr3_aa,cdr3_nt
TRBJ2-7,-,many,TRBV5-1,CASSLVPPSRDVPYEQYF,TGCGCCAGCAGCTTGGTTCCTCCAAGCCGGGACGTCCCCTACGAGCAGTACTTC
TRBJ2-3,-,-,TRBV7-2,CGSSLDPAPSTDTQYF,TGTGGCAGCAGCTTAGATCCGGCTCCTAGCACAGATACGCAGTATTTT
TRBJ2-1,TRBD2,many,TRBV20-1,CSAIRLAGGYNEQFF,TGCAGTGCTATTCGACTAGCGGGAGGCTACAATGAGCAGTTCTTC
TRBJ2-1,TRBD1,many,TRBV13,CASSGWTGDYNEQFF,TGTGCCAGCAGCGGGTGGACAGGCGATTACAATGAGCAGTTCTTC
TRBJ2-7,-,many,TRBV3-1,CASSQELVYEQYF,TGTGCCAGCAGCCAAGAACTAGTTTACGAGCAGTACTTC
TRBJ2-3,TRBD1,-,TRBV3-1,CASSQARGTGSDTQYF,TGTGCCAGCAGCCAAGCGAGGGGGACAGGGTCAGATACGCAGTATTTT
TRBJ2-1,TRBD2,few,TRBV20-1,CSASFAGVYNEQFF,TGCAGTGCTTCTTTCGCGGGAGTCTACAATGAGCAGTTCTTC
TRBJ2-3,-,-,TRBV29-1,CSVGAGAGTDTQYF,TGCAGCGTTGGTGCCGGGGCGGGAACAGATACGCAGTATTTT
TRBJ2-2,-,few,TRBV20-1,CSARDGGRGRTGELFF,TGCAGTGCTAGAGATGGGGGACGGGGGCGCACCGGGGAGCTGTTTTTT
TRBJ2-3,TRBD1,many,TRBV5-4,CASSWGQQYTDTQYF,TGTGCCAGCAGCTGGGGACAGCAATACACAGATACGCAGTATTTT
TRBJ1-3,-,-,TRBV12-3/TRBV12-4,CASKLGQVSGNTIYF,TGTGCCAGCAAGCTGGGGCAAGTCTCTGGAAACACCATATATTTT
TRBJ1-6,-,few,TRBV6-2/TRBV6-3,CASSNTQTSPLHF,TGTGCCAGCAGTAACACCCAAACGTCACCCCTCCACTTT
TRBJ2-2,-,-,TRBV20-1,CSARGAKAPTGELFF,TGCAGTGCTAGGGGGGCCAAGGCCCCGACCGGGGAGCTGTTTTTT
TRBJ2-7,TRBD1,-,TRBV27,CASSRDRAIEQYF,TGTGCCAGCAGCCGGGACAGGGCCATCGAGCAGTACTTC
TRBJ2-1,-,few,TRBV20-1,CSAVTRNPGSNEQFF,TGCAGTGCTGTAACTAGAAACCCCGGGAGCAATGAGCAGTTCTTC
TRBJ2-7,TRBD1,many,TRBV2,CASTQTGQGEQYF,TGTGCCAGCACCCAGACAGGGCAAGGCGAGCAGTACTTC
TRBJ1-6,TRBD1,-,TRBV19,CASSSTGTNSPLHF,TGTGCCAGTAGTTCGACAGGGACTAATTCACCCCTCCACTTT
TRBJ2-1,-,-,TRBV6-2/TRBV6-3,CASRALGLRDSSYNEQFF,TGTGCCAGCAGAGCTTTGGGACTCCGGGACAGCTCCTACAATGAGCAGTTCTTC
TRBJ2-5,TRBD1,-,TRBV5-1,CASSLDGQGFEETQYF,TGCGCCAGCAGCTTGGACGGACAGGGCTTTGAAGAGACCCAGTACTTC